These 16 T cell receptor beta chains originate from one sample sequenced in a study of blood T cells in healthy people across ages. A second PCR, run for about 7 to 11 cycles, used a sample-barcoded 5' primer plus a J-beta primer mix. TCRdb fed the 5' RACE reads into MiXCR, producing one record per CDR3 protein. The top ten hold under 65% of the sample, which has approximately 360,000 distinct CDR3 sequences, roughly half seen once. Specimen: blood. The receptors were sampled from a man aged 60 to 75 in good health.

Ten or more counts support this clonotype. The chain combines TRBV7-2 with TRBJ2-7; 7 bases align to TRBD1. The ends lost 6 bases at V and 3 bases at J; junction bases unmatched: 8. Looked up from germline, CDR1 is SGHTA and CDR2 is FQGNSA. CDR3 length equals 14 residues. The CDR3 nucleotides are TGTGCCAGCAGTCCCCGGGACAGCTACTACGAGCAGTACTTC. This gives the protein CASSPRDSYYEQYF.

V gene TRBV29-1 combines with J gene TRBJ2-3; D is perhaps TRBD1 (5 bases). The CDR3 is 12 amino acids. CDR1 SQVTM and CDR2 ANQGSEA come from the germline V gene. Trimming shortened V by 7 bases and J by 0 bases, and 8 bases separated the two germline ends. The CDR3 coding sequence is TGCAGCGGTGGACACAGCACAGATACGCAGTATTTT. Protein sequence: CSGGHSTDTQYF.

This chain joins TRBV2 and TRBJ2-3; perhaps TRBD2 as D (6 bases). This CDR3 has 15 amino acids. Trimming stripped 3 bases from V and 2 bases from J, with 12 bases between. CDR1 is SNHLY and CDR2 is FYNNEI in the germline V gene. CDR3 sequence: CASSDHGTPTDTQYF. The CDR3 nucleotides are TGTGCCAGCAGTGATCACGGGACTCCCACAGATACGCAGTATTTT.

This chain connects TRBV4-2 to TRBJ2-1; 9 nucleotides match TRBD2. This CDR3 has 18 amino acids. Germline V CDR1 and CDR2: LGHNA, YNFKEQ. The V and J ends lost 1 base and 2 bases, in that order; junction bases with no gene match: 9. CDR3 bases: TGTGCCAGCAGCCAAGCTCGGGTTAAGCGGGGGGCCTACAATGAGCAGTTCTTC. As protein: CASSQARVKRGAYNEQFF.

The chain couples TRBV9 to TRBJ2-5; TRBD2 agrees at 11 bases. There are 17 residues in the CDR3. With 4 bases clipped from V and 11 bases from J, the junction kept 19 bases outside the gene matches. The germline gives CDR1 SGDLS, CDR2 YYNGEE. CDR3 sequence reads: CASSTPRLAGIDNEQYF. The CDR3 DNA sequence: TGTGCCAGCAGCACTCCTCGACTAGCGGGAATAGACAATGAGCAGTACTTC.

In this sample, this clonotype turned up once. The genes are TRBV2 and TRBJ2-7; D may be TRBD1 or TRBD2 (5 bases each). The CDR3 contains 14 residues. Germline V lookup: CDR1 SNHLY, CDR2 FYNNEI. V was pared by 6 bases and J by 1 base, with 13 bases between. In DNA, the CDR3 is TGTGCCAGCAGACCCCGGGACGCGTCCTACGAGCAGTACTTC. Protein: CASRPRDASYEQYF. The full variable domain, in which reference TRBV2 and TRBJ2-7 provide the parts outside the CDR3, is EPEVTQTPSHQVTQMGQEVILRCVPISNHLYFYWYRQILGQKVEFLVSFYNNEISEKSEIFDDQFSVERPDGSNFTLKIRSTKLEDSAMYFCASRPRDASYEQYFGPGTRLTVT.

In its sample, this clonotype was seen once. V gene TRBV20-1 combines with J gene TRBJ2-3, with 8 positions matching TRBD2. Germline lookup yields CDR1 DFQATT and CDR2 SNEGSKA (reference sequence). Trimming took 5 bases from V and 5 from J; bases not matched to a gene: 15. The CDR3 has 16 amino acids. The CDR3 region has the DNA TGCAGTGCTCCCTGGGCAGCGGGGGTGCAGGTAGATACGCAGTATTTT. Its translation: CSAPWAAGVQVDTQYF.

This chain uses TRBV15 with TRBJ2-5, with TRBD1 identical over 8 bases. Judging by the DNA end, TRBJ2-7 fits better; the J call may be wrong. The CDR3 totals 14 residues. Germline CDR1 reads LNHNV; CDR2 reads YYDKDF (reference sequence). CDR3 loop: CATSRMGQDSEQYF. DNA for the CDR3: TGTGCCACCAGCAGGATGGGACAGGACTCCGAGCAGTACTTC.

The chain links TRBV6-2 or TRBV6-3 to TRBJ2-3; no definite D call. Germline values: CDR1 MNHEY, CDR2 SVGEGT. CDR3 size: 16 residues. V lost 3 bases and J lost 4, with 17 bases in between. CDR3 bases: TGTGCCAGCAGTTATGGTGGGCCTTACTTCCCAGATACGCAGTATTTT. This codes for CASSYGGPYFPDTQYF.

The chain links TRBV20-1 to TRBJ1-4; 9 nucleotides line up with TRBD1. This CDR3 is built from 17 residues. Unmatched junction bases numbered 9, after V lost 1 base and J lost 3 bases. Per the germline V gene, CDR1 is DFQATT and CDR2 is SNEGSKA (reference sequence). The CDR3 reads CSARGRTGDQSNEKLFF. The CDR3 nucleotides read TGCAGTGCTAGAGGAAGGACAGGGGACCAATCTAATGAAAAACTGTTTTTT.

Concerning this clonotype: This could be a read error, since a much larger clone is one nucleotide away. The chain links TRBV12-3 or TRBV12-4 to TRBJ2-3; 7 nucleotides agree with TRBD1. This CDR3 is 12 amino acids long. CDR3 sequence (DNA): TGTACCAGCAGCAACAGACAGGGCCCGCAGTATTTT. Protein: CTSSNRQGPQYF.

This clonotype turned up a few times. The chain has TRBV30 and TRBJ1-2, with 8 bases identical to TRBD1. Germline V gene lookup returns CDR1 GTSNPN and CDR2 SVGIG (reference sequence). This CDR3 contains 14 residues. Trimming took 4 bases from V and 5 from J; bases not matched to a gene: 9. The CDR3 sequence is CAWTLDRVRYGYTF. In nucleotides, the CDR3 is TGTGCCTGGACCTTGGACAGGGTTCGTTATGGCTACACCTTC.

The CDR3 here is CASSPWGDGGTDTQYF. Written as DNA, the CDR3 is TGTGCCAGCAGCCCATGGGGGGACGGCGGCACAGATACGCAGTATTTT. The V gene is TRBV7-3, the J gene TRBJ2-3, with a possible D match to TRBD2 (6 bases). Germline V gene sequence: CDR1 SGHTA, CDR2 FQGTGA. The CDR3 totals 16 residues. V was cut by 5 bases and J by 1 base, with 16 bases left in between.

This clonotype was counted between two and nine times. The CDR3 sequence is CASSHRPGLAGQGNEQFF. The CDR3 DNA reads TGTGCCAGCAGCCACAGACCGGGACTAGCGGGACAGGGGAATGAGCAGTTCTTC. The genes are TRBV14 and TRBJ2-1; 13 bases agree with TRBD2. The CDR3 loop spans 18 amino acids. Germline V gene data show CDR1 as SGHDN and CDR2 as FVKESK. Trimming at V came to 3 bases and at J to 7 bases, leaving 12 bases not matched to a gene.

There are a few counts of this clonotype. This clone may be a read error of a much larger clone one base away. The chain couples TRBV29-1 to TRBJ2-1; D unclear. The DNA end favors TRBJ2-7, so the J call may be wrong. Per the germline V gene, CDR1 is SQVTM and CDR2 is ANQGSEA. CDR3 size: 12 residues. The CDR3 nucleotides read TGCAGCGTTGACGGAACCTACAATGAGCAGTACTTC. Its protein product is CSVDGTYNEQYF.

The rearrangement uses TRBV4-3 and TRBJ1-2, with TRBD1 as a possible D gene (5 bases). The CDR3 extends over 14 amino acids. Germline V gives CDR1 LGHNA, CDR2 YSLEER. The ends were cut back, 1 base at V and 6 bases at J, with 12 bases in the middle. The CDR3 DNA reads TGCGCCAGCAGCCAAGTCGGGGCAGCGCATGGCTACACCTTC. It encodes CASSQVGAAHGYTF.